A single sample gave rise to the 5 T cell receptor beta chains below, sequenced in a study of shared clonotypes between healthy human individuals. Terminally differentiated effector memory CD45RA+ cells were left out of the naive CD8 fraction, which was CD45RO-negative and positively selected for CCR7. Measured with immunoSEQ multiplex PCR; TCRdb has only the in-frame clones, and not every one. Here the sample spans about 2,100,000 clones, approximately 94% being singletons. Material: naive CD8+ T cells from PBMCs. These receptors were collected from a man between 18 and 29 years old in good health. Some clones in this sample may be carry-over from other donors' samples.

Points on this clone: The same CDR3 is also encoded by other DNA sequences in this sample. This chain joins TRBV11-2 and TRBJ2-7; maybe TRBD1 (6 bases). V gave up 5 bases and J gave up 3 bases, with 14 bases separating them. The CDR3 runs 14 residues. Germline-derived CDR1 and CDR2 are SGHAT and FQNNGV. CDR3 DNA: TGTGCCAGCAGCCTAGGCGGACAGTTCTACGAGCAGTACTTC. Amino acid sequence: CASSLGGQFYEQYF.

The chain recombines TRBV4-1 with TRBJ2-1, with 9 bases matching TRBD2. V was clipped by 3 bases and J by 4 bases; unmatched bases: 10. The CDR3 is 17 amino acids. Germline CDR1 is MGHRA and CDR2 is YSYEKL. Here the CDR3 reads CASSHPRREGFYNEQFF. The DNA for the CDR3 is TGCGCCAGCAGCCATCCAAGGCGGGAGGGCTTTTACAATGAGCAGTTCTTC.

The CDR3 nucleotides read TGTGCCTGGAGTCAGGACAGACTAGGAAACACCATATATTTT. Its protein product is CAWSQDRLGNTIYF. The genes are TRBV30 and TRBJ1-3, with a weak D call TRBD1 (6 bases). The CDR3 loop spans 14 amino acids. Germline V gene sequence: CDR1 GTSNPN, CDR2 SVGIG (reference sequence). Between the trimmed V and J ends, which lost 2 bases and 4 bases, there was a span of 12 bases.

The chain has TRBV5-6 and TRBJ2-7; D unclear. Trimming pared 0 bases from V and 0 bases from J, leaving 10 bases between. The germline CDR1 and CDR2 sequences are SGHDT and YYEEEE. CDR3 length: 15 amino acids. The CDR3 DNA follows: TGTGCCAGCAGCTTGGTTGGGTGGAGCTCCTACGAGCAGTACTTC. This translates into CASSLVGWSSYEQYF.

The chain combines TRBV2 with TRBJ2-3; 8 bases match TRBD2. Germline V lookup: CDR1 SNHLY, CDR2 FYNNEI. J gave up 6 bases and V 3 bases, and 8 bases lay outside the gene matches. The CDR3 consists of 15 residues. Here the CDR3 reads CASSEGGREVDTQYF. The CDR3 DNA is TGTGCCAGCAGTGAGGGTGGGCGGGAGGTTGATACGCAGTATTTT.